Each of the 26 T cell receptor beta chains below was sequenced from the same sample in a study of T cells after posttransplantation cyclophosphamide. Method: immunoSEQ multiplex PCR; TCRdb's copy keeps in-frame clones and lacks some. The sample yields approximately 34,000 clones, without any singletons. The sample comprised PBMCs. These receptors were obtained from a woman between 50 and 59 years old in good health and a related stem cell transplant donor.

Ten or more counts support this clone. J is TRBJ2-7 and V is TRBV4-2; TRBD1 agrees at 8 bases. After removal of 4 bases from V and 2 bases from J, the junction contained 7 bases not matched to a gene. There are 15 residues in the CDR3. CDR1 and CDR2 (germline): LGHNA, YNFKEQ. CDR3 region: CASSLITGGPYEQYF. The CDR3 DNA reads as TGTGCCAGCAGCCTTATAACAGGGGGTCCCTACGAGCAGTACTTC.

This clone was seen many times. The chain links TRBV19 to TRBJ1-1; D possibly corresponds to TRBD1 (6 bases). Per the germline V gene, CDR1 is LNHDA and CDR2 is SQIVND (reference sequence). CDR3 length: 14 residues. V lost 0 bases and J 5 bases, leaving 10 bases between the germline ends. CDR3 amino acids: CASSIDRGGTEAFF. The CDR3, as DNA: TGTGCCAGTAGTATAGATCGAGGGGGTACTGAAGCTTTCTTT.

The J gene is TRBJ2-3, the V gene TRBV11-3, with 13 bases matching TRBD2. The CDR3 totals 16 residues. The germline gives CDR1 SGHNT, CDR2 YENEEA. The trim removed 4 bases at V and 0 bases at J, leaving 1 base unmatched. The CDR3 region has the DNA TGTGCCAGCAGCTCGGGACTAGCGGGAAGCACAGATACGCAGTATTTT. This codes for CASSSGLAGSTDTQYF. The whole variable domain, filled in from reference TRBV11-3 and TRBJ2-3, reads EAGVVQSPRYKIIEKKQPVAFWCNPISGHNTLYWYLQNLGQGPELLIRYENEEAVDDSQLPKDRFSAERLKGVDSTLKIQPAELGDSAVYLCASSSGLAGSTDTQYFGPGTRLTVL.

The chain employs TRBV18 and TRBJ2-3, with 8 bases matching TRBD2. Germline CDR1 is KGHSH and CDR2 is LQKENI. This CDR3 region has 16 residues. Losses at the gene ends were 0 bases for V and 2 bases for J; bases not matched to a gene: 4. This CDR3 is CASSPPLAVYTDTQYF. The CDR3 DNA is TGTGCCAGCTCACCACCACTAGCGGTCTACACAGATACGCAGTATTTT.

This clone showed up many times. The rearrangement uses TRBV2 and TRBJ2-5; weak D call: TRBD1 (5 bases). Germline-derived CDR1 and CDR2 are SNHLY and FYNNEI. Trimming took off 6 bases at V and 4 bases at J, with 12 bases between the two ends. The CDR3 contains 13 residues. This CDR3 is CASSRQLGETQYF. CDR3 in DNA: TGTGCCAGCAGCCGACAGTTGGGAGAGACCCAGTACTTC.

The sample holds many counts of this clone. The chain is built from TRBV5-8 and TRBJ1-2, with 7 bases identical to TRBD1. CDR1 is SGHTS, CDR2 YDEGEE, per germline. The CDR3 runs to 14 residues. V was pared by 2 bases and J by 4 bases, with 5 bases of the junction left unmatched. The CDR3 sequence: CASSLVRGAYGYTF. The CDR3 DNA follows: TGTGCCAGCAGCTTAGTCAGGGGGGCCTATGGCTACACCTTC.

This clone was counted ten times or more. V is TRBV11-3 and J is TRBJ2-2, with D perhaps TRBD1 (6 bases). From germline, CDR1 is SGHNT and CDR2 YENEEA. The CDR3 covers 16 residues. V dropped 2 bases and J dropped 5 bases, with 15 bases sitting between them. The CDR3 loop reads CASSLSGGIRTGELFF. The CDR3 bases are TGTGCCAGCAGCTTATCTGGGGGCATTAGAACCGGGGAGCTGTTTTTT.

This clone was observed many times. This chain connects TRBV4-3 to TRBJ2-7; D may be TRBD1 (6 bases). Germline CDR1 and CDR2: LGHNA and YSLEER. The CDR3 is 17 amino acids. V was pared by 6 bases and J by 2 bases, with 23 bases between. The CDR3, as DNA: TGCGCCAGCAGTTTATCTAGGCTGGGACACACTACCTACGAGCAGTACTTC. Amino acids: CASSLSRLGHTTYEQYF.

The chain employs TRBV12-3 or TRBV12-4 and TRBJ2-1; TRBD2 agrees at 8 bases. V lost 7 bases, J lost 5 bases, and 10 bases stayed unmatched. This CDR3 contains 15 residues. CDR3 coding DNA: TGTGCCAGCACCCCACTCCGGGGGGGTAACAATGAGCAGTTCTTC. It translates to CASTPLRGGNNEQFF.

The table lists this clone with many counts. The CDR3 is CASSIRGSSNQPQHF. The CDR3, as DNA: TGTGCCAGTAGTATAAGGGGATCGAGCAATCAGCCCCAGCATTTT. V usage is TRBV19 and J usage is TRBJ1-5; tentatively, D is TRBD1 (5 bases). Per germline, CDR1 LNHDA and CDR2 SQIVND (reference sequence). This CDR3 contains 15 residues. The V gene lost 2 bases and the J gene lost 1 base, with 9 bases spanning the gap.

This clone has at least ten counts. CDR3 protein: CASTPGRLAGSTDTQYF. CDR3 coding DNA: TGTGCCAGCACCCCGGGGAGACTAGCGGGTAGCACAGATACGCAGTATTTT. The rearrangement links TRBV13 to TRBJ2-3; 10 positions match TRBD2. From germline, CDR1 is PRHDT and CDR2 FYEKMQ (reference sequence). The CDR3 sequence is 17 residues long. J was trimmed by 0 bases and V by 7 bases; bases with no gene match: 10. The entire variable domain, with the rest obtained from reference TRBV13 and TRBJ2-3, is as follows: AAGVIQSPRHLIKEKRETATLKCYPIPRHDTVYWYQQGPGQDPQFLISFYEKMQSDKGSIPDRFSAQQFSDYHSELNMSSLELGDSALYFCASTPGRLAGSTDTQYFGPGTRLTVL.

The rearrangement joins TRBV5-1 to TRBJ1-6, with unresolved D. Trimming cost V 7 bases and J 10 bases, with 18 bases left between them. The CDR3 totals 14 residues. Germline values: CDR1 SGHRS, CDR2 YFSETQ. The CDR3 sequence: CASQDPGGRSPLHF. CDR3 nucleotide sequence: TGCGCCAGCCAAGACCCCGGCGGTCGGTCACCCCTCCACTTT.

This clone was counted ten times or more. The chain has TRBV10-3 and TRBJ2-7; maybe TRBD2 (6 bases). The CDR3 is 14 residues long. The ends were cut back, 0 bases at V and 5 bases at J, with 11 bases in the middle. CDR1 and CDR2 (germline): ENHRY, SYGVKD. DNA of the CDR3: TGTGCCATCAGTGAGTCGATACTAGCCCACGAGCAGTACTTC. As protein: CAISESILAHEQYF.

This clone was counted many times. J is TRBJ2-2 and V is TRBV5-6, with TRBD2 matching 8 bases. The V gene's germline CDR1 is SGHDT and CDR2 YYEEEE. V shed 2 bases, J shed 5 bases, and the junction held 11 bases outside the gene matches. This CDR3 has 17 amino acids. CDR3: CASSLRLSGTPTGELFF. The DNA of the CDR3 is TGTGCCAGCAGCTTACGACTTAGCGGGACGCCTACCGGGGAGCTGTTTTTT.

This clone was counted at least ten times. This rearrangement joins TRBV19 to TRBJ2-1; TRBD2 is a possible D gene (5 bases). Per germline, CDR1 LNHDA and CDR2 SQIVND (reference sequence). The CDR3 sequence is 15 residues long. V lost 1 base to trimming and J lost 2 bases, with 9 bases between them. CDR3 sequence reads: CASSIGSGAYNEQFF. The CDR3 coding sequence is TGTGCCAGTAGTATAGGGAGCGGAGCCTACAATGAGCAGTTCTTC.

This clone was seen ten or more times. The rearrangement links TRBV7-6 to TRBJ2-1, with 15 bases identical to TRBD2. J was trimmed by 5 bases and V by 0 bases; bases with no gene match: 2. The CDR3 spans 17 residues. CDR1 and CDR2 (germline): SGHVS, FNYEAQ. CDR3 DNA: TGTGCCAGCAGCTTAGCCGGACTAGCGGGAGGGAACAATGAGCAGTTCTTC. This sequence encodes CASSLAGLAGGNNEQFF. Looking up the rest from reference TRBV7-6 and TRBJ2-1 gives the full variable domain: GAGVSQSPRYKVTKRGQDVALRCDPISGHVSLYWYRQALGQGPEFLTYFNYEAQQDKSGLPNDRFSAERPEGSISTLTIQRTEQRDSAMYRCASSLAGLAGGNNEQFFGPGTRLTVL.

This clone was observed many times. The chain is built from TRBV4-3 and TRBJ1-2; possibly TRBD1 for D (5 bases). In germline, CDR1 is LGHNA, CDR2 YSLEER. There are 13 residues in the CDR3. V was shortened by 0 bases and J by 6 bases, with 8 bases between the two germline ends. CDR3 protein: CASSQDVGDGYTF. CDR3 DNA: TGCGCCAGCAGCCAAGACGTAGGGGATGGCTACACCTTC.

This clone was counted a few times. The rearrangement links TRBV24-1 to TRBJ2-2; 7 nucleotides match TRBD1. This CDR3 has 16 residues. Per germline, CDR1 KGHDR and CDR2 SFDVKD. Losses at the gene ends were 4 bases for V and 3 bases for J; bases not matched to a gene: 7. This chain's CDR3 is CATSEGQQGYTGELFF. The CDR3 DNA reads as TGTGCCACCAGTGAAGGCCAACAGGGGTACACCGGGGAGCTGTTTTTT.

At least ten counts were recorded for this clone. The chain recombines TRBV10-3 with TRBJ1-2; the D gene is possibly TRBD1 (6 bases). Trimming left V 2 bases short and J 6 bases short, with 10 bases between. The CDR3 extends over 13 amino acids. Germline V CDR1 and CDR2: ENHRY, SYGVKD. Written as DNA, the CDR3 is TGTGCCATCAGTGAGGAACAGGGCGATGGCTACACCTTC. It specifies CAISEEQGDGYTF.

In its sample, this clone was seen a few times. The J gene is TRBJ2-7, the V gene TRBV29-1; 7 bases line up with TRBD1. Trimming at V came to 6 bases and at J to 8 bases, leaving 13 bases not matched to a gene. CDR1 is SQVTM and CDR2 is ANQGSEA in the germline V gene. The CDR3 loop spans 13 amino acids. CDR3 sequence reads: CSVRRQGVDQQYF. In nucleotides, the CDR3 is TGCAGCGTCCGAAGACAGGGCGTGGACCAGCAGTACTTC.

The sample holds many counts of this clone. The chain links TRBV27 to TRBJ2-7; D perhaps matches TRBD2 (6 bases). Germline CDR1 and CDR2: MNHEY and SMNVEV (reference sequence). The CDR3 has 15 residues. The ends were cut back, 2 bases at V and 4 bases at J, with 15 bases in the middle. Here the CDR3 DNA reads TGTGCCAGCAGTTTAATCCCGACTAGTTCATACGAGCAGTACTTC. It is translated as CASSLIPTSSYEQYF.

Many counts were recorded for this clone. The rearrangement joins TRBV5-1 to TRBJ1-2, with 10 nucleotides matching TRBD1. The V gene end was trimmed by 4 bases and the J gene end by 3 bases; junction bases not matched to a gene: 12. Germline loops: CDR1 SGHRS, CDR2 YFSETQ. This CDR3 is built from 17 residues. CDR3 sequence reads: CASSRTGTGALDYGYTF. CDR3 nucleotide sequence: TGCGCCAGCAGCAGAACCGGGACAGGGGCTTTAGACTATGGCTACACCTTC.

This clone came up many times. The CDR3: CAWSRTIHTF. CDR3 in DNA: TGTGCCTGGTCCAGGACAATTCACACCTTC. The chain employs TRBV30 and TRBJ1-2; perhaps TRBD1 as D (5 bases). V dropped 5 bases and J dropped 12 bases, with 13 bases sitting between them. The germline CDR1 and CDR2 sequences are GTSNPN and SVGIG (reference sequence). The CDR3 extends over 10 amino acids.

This clone was detected ten times or more. The chain links TRBV2 to TRBJ1-4, with D possibly TRBD1 on 6 matching bases. The V gene lost 5 bases and the J gene lost 4 bases, with 17 bases spanning the gap. Germline V gene sequence: CDR1 SNHLY, CDR2 FYNNEI. The CDR3 consists of 16 residues. The CDR3 sequence is CASSTTPGTHNEKLFF. The CDR3, as DNA: TGTGCCAGCAGTACGACCCCCGGGACACATAATGAAAAACTGTTTTTT.

The rearrangement joins TRBV25-1 to TRBJ1-2; no firm D call. This CDR3 region has 16 residues. Germline loops: CDR1 MGHDK, CDR2 SYGVNS. Trimming removed 7 bases at V and 0 bases at J, with 18 bases between. The CDR3 DNA reads TGTGCCAGCAAAGCCCCTATTATTTACGCTAACTATGGCTACACCTTC. Translation gives CASKAPIIYANYGYTF.

V and J are TRBV7-3 and TRBJ2-2; D is possibly TRBD2 (5 bases). The CDR3 totals 15 residues. V shed 3 bases and J shed 1 base, with 9 bases lying between them. CDR1 SGHTA and CDR2 FQGTGA come from the germline V gene. The DNA of the CDR3 is TGTGCCAGCAGCTTGGCGGGTCAGAACACCGGGGAGCTGTTTTTT. Protein sequence: CASSLAGQNTGELFF.